This T cell receptor (beta chain) was found in a study of blood T cell repertoires in COVID-19. Study-wide background: Whether acute or convalescent, the COVID-19 samples came from the United States, Italy and Spain.

Original methodology: Reference gene primer amplification in the assay estimated nucleated cell counts. Generated by immunoSEQ multiplex PCR, the TCRdb table keeps only in-frame clones and is missing some. V and J calls and clone size are given by that table; D and trimming were obtained from the DNA. Counted here are 56,000 or so clones, 80% to 90% occurring once; the ten biggest clones make up 10% to 15%. The CDR3 runs to 14 residues. Per the germline V gene, CDR1 is SEHNR and CDR2 is FQNEAQ (reference sequence). V lost 3 bases and J lost 3; bases outside the gene matches: 2. The chain couples TRBV7-9 to TRBJ1-5; 7 bases fit TRBD1. Sequenced sample: peripheral blood. This receptor was taken from a woman older than 75 with acute or convalescent COVID-19. In DNA form, the CDR3 reads TGTGCCAGCAGCTTCACAGGGGCCAATCAGCCCCAGCATTTT. This translates into CASSFTGANQPQHF.